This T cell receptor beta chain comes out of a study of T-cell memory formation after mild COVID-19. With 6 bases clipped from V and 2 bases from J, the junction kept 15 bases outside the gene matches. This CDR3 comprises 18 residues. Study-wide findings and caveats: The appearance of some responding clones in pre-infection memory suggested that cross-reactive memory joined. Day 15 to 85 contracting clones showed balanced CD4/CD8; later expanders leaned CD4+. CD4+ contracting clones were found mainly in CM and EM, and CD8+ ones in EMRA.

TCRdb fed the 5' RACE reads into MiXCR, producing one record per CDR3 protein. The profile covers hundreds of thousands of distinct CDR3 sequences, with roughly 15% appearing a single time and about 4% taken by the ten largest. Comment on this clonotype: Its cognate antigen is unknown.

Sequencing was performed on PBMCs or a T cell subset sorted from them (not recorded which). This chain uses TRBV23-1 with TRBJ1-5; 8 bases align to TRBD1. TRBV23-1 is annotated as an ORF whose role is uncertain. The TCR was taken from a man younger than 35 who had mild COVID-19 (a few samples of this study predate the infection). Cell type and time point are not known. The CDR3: CASSKVKSDREGNQPQHF. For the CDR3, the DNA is TGCGCCAGCAGCAAAGTCAAATCGGACAGGGAGGGCAATCAGCCCCAGCATTTT.